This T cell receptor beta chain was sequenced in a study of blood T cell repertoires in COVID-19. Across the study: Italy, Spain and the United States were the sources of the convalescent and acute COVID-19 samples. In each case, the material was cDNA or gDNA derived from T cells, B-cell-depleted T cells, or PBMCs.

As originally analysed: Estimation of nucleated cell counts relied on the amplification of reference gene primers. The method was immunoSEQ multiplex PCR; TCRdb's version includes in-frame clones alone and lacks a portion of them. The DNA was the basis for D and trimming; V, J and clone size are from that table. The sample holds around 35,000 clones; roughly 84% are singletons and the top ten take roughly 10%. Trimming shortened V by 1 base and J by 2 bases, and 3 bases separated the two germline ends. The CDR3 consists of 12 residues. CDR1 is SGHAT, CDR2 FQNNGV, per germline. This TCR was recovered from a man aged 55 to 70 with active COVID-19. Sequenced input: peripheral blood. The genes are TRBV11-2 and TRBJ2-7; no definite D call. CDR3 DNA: TGTGCCAGCAGCTTAGTCACCTACGAGCAGTACTTC. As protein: CASSLVTYEQYF.